A selection of T cell receptor beta chains follows, all from one sample in a study of CD8 T cells in ankylosing spondylitis. TCRdb used MiXCR to reprocess the 5' RACE reads, holding one entry per CDR3 protein. The sample consists of just under 350,000 distinct CDR3 sequences, 14% to 15% of them appearing once. The sequenced sample consisted of blood, either unsorted or a sorted T cell fraction (not recorded which). These receptors were taken from a male donor with ankylosing spondylitis or in good health (not recorded which). Both conserved end residues are part of each CDR3. D genes are given only for firm matches. For some rows the clone size is stated as once, few or many, or as a class when expanded; others skip it.

CDR3 protein: CSCGTLGSYEQYF
CDR3 DNA: TGCAGCTGCGGGACACTCGGCTCCTACGAGCAGTACTTC
V gene: TRBV20-1
D gene: NA
J gene: TRBJ2-7
clone size: few

CDR3 protein: CASSFGGLSSTDTQYF
CDR3 DNA: TGTGCCAGCAGTTTCGGGGGGCTCTCAAGCACAGATACGCAGTATTTT
V gene: TRBV12-3/TRBV12-4
D gene: NA
J gene: TRBJ2-3
clone size: many

CDR3 protein: CASSKGANSPLHF
CDR3 DNA: TGCGCCAGCAGTAAGGGGGCGAATTCACCCCTCCACTTT
V gene: TRBV10-1
D gene: TRBD1
J gene: TRBJ1-6
clone size: NA

CDR3 protein: CASSESGTGSITGELFF
CDR3 DNA: TGCGCCAGCAGCGAGTCCGGGACAGGGAGCATCACCGGGGAGCTGTTTTTT
V gene: TRBV4-1
D gene: TRBD1
J gene: TRBJ2-2
clone size: NA

CDR3 protein: CSVEGETEAFF
CDR3 DNA: TGCAGCGTTGAGGGGGAAACTGAAGCTTTCTTT
V gene: TRBV29-1
D gene: NA
J gene: TRBJ1-1
clone size: few

CDR3 protein: CASSQGVRDYGYTF
CDR3 DNA: TGCGCCAGCAGCCAAGGGGTCCGGGACTATGGCTACACCTTC
V gene: TRBV4-1
D gene: NA
J gene: TRBJ1-2
clone size: NA

CDR3 protein: CASSSPGSGLYEQYF
CDR3 DNA: TGTGCCAGCAGTTCCCCAGGGAGTGGACTCTACGAGCAGTACTTC
V gene: TRBV27
D gene: NA
J gene: TRBJ2-7
clone size: NA

CDR3 protein: CASSLALNGEQYF
CDR3 DNA: TGCGCCAGCAGCTTGGCGCTCAACGGGGAGCAGTACTTC
V gene: TRBV5-1
D gene: NA
J gene: TRBJ2-7
clone size: once

CDR3 protein: CSADLAGGKFF
CDR3 DNA: TGCAGTGCGGACCTAGCGGGGGGCAAGTTCTTC
V gene: TRBV20-1
D gene: TRBD2
J gene: TRBJ2-1
clone size: NA

CDR3 protein: CASRDDYRSSYEQYF
CDR3 DNA: TGTGCCAGCAGGGATGACTACCGGAGCTCCTACGAGCAGTACTTC
V gene: TRBV2
D gene: NA
J gene: TRBJ2-7
clone size: NA

CDR3 protein: CASTGFQGSTQYF
CDR3 DNA: TGTGCCAGCACGGGATTTCAGGGGTCTACCCAGTACTTC
V gene: TRBV12-3/TRBV12-4
D gene: NA
J gene: TRBJ2-5
clone size: NA

CDR3 protein: CANHQDEPQLAAPYEQYF
CDR3 DNA: TGTGCCAACCACCAAGATGAACCCCAGCTAGCGGCCCCCTACGAGCAGTACTTC
V gene: TRBV27
D gene: TRBD2
J gene: TRBJ2-7
clone size: NA

CDR3 protein: CASSLQGDWTGELFF
CDR3 DNA: TGTGCCAGCTCACTTCAGGGTGATTGGACCGGGGAGCTGTTTTTT
V gene: TRBV18
D gene: NA
J gene: TRBJ2-2
clone size: NA

CDR3 protein: CASSLVLGSGTEAFF
CDR3 DNA: TGCGCCAGCAGCTTGGTCCTGGGAAGTGGCACTGAAGCTTTCTTT
V gene: TRBV5-1
D gene: NA
J gene: TRBJ1-1
clone size: NA

CDR3 protein: CASSVELAVNEQFF
CDR3 DNA: TGTGCCAGCAGCGTAGAACTAGCGGTCAATGAGCAGTTCTTC
V gene: TRBV9
D gene: TRBD2
J gene: TRBJ2-1
clone size: few

CDR3 protein: CSVAGQGFYGYTF
CDR3 DNA: TGCAGCGTTGCGGGACAGGGGTTTTATGGCTACACCTTC
V gene: TRBV29-1
D gene: TRBD1
J gene: TRBJ1-2
clone size: few

CDR3 protein: CASSTEGANPEAFF
CDR3 DNA: TGTGCCAGCAGCACTGAGGGGGCTAACCCTGAAGCTTTCTTT
V gene: TRBV7-2
D gene: TRBD1
J gene: TRBJ1-1
clone size: NA

CDR3 protein: CASKYQDPSGREEQYF
CDR3 DNA: TGTGCCAGCAAATACCAGGATCCTAGCGGGAGAGAGGAGCAGTACTTC
V gene: TRBV6-1
D gene: TRBD2
J gene: TRBJ2-7
clone size: many

CDR3 protein: CASGAGIDTQYF
CDR3 DNA: TGTGCCAGCGGTGCAGGGATAGATACGCAGTATTTT
V gene: TRBV3-1
D gene: NA
J gene: TRBJ2-3
clone size: NA

CDR3 protein: CASSFLRGSDTQYF
CDR3 DNA: TGTGCCAGCAGCTTCCTTAGAGGCTCAGATACGCAGTATTTT
V gene: TRBV11-1
D gene: NA
J gene: TRBJ2-3
clone size: few

CDR3 protein: CATSRDATYRVRGYGYTF
CDR3 DNA: TGTGCCACCAGCAGAGATGCCACCTATAGGGTGAGGGGATATGGCTACACCTTC
V gene: TRBV15
D gene: NA
J gene: TRBJ1-2
clone size: NA

CDR3 protein: CASSPPGQGIYGYTF
CDR3 DNA: TGTGCCAGCAGTCCCCCGGGACAGGGGATCTATGGCTACACCTTC
V gene: TRBV12-3/TRBV12-4
D gene: TRBD1
J gene: TRBJ1-2
clone size: NA

CDR3 protein: CAISEFRVEEGYTF
CDR3 DNA: TGTGCCATCAGTGAGTTTAGGGTAGAGGAAGGCTACACCTTC
V gene: TRBV10-3
D gene: NA
J gene: TRBJ1-2
clone size: NA

CDR3 protein: CSVVYDTEAFF
CDR3 DNA: TGCAGCGTTGTATACGACACTGAAGCTTTCTTT
V gene: TRBV29-1
D gene: NA
J gene: TRBJ1-1
clone size: many

CDR3 protein: CASSEGKKETQYF
CDR3 DNA: TGCGCCAGCAGTGAGGGGAAAAAAGAGACCCAGTACTTC
V gene: TRBV10-2
D gene: NA
J gene: TRBJ2-5
clone size: few

CDR3 protein: CASSLVTAGSEAFF
CDR3 DNA: TGTGCCAGCAGCTTAGTAACGGCAGGCTCTGAAGCTTTCTTT
V gene: TRBV7-9
D gene: NA
J gene: TRBJ1-1
clone size: few

CDR3 protein: CSARRLSPTGTDTQYF
CDR3 DNA: TGCAGTGCTAGAAGGCTTTCTCCAACTGGCACAGATACGCAGTATTTT
V gene: TRBV20-1
D gene: NA
J gene: TRBJ2-3
clone size: few

CDR3 protein: CSARDRGTGTDTQYF
CDR3 DNA: TGCAGTGCTAGAGATAGGGGGACAGGCACAGATACGCAGTATTTT
V gene: TRBV20-1
D gene: TRBD1
J gene: TRBJ2-3
clone size: many

CDR3 protein: CASSLSFSGSYEQYF
CDR3 DNA: TGCGCCAGCAGCTTGTCGTTTAGCGGGAGCTACGAGCAGTACTTC
V gene: TRBV5-1
D gene: TRBD2
J gene: TRBJ2-7
clone size: many

CDR3 protein: CASSFQGTEAFF
CDR3 DNA: TGTGCCAGCAGCTTCCAGGGCACTGAAGCTTTCTTT
V gene: TRBV5-1
D gene: NA
J gene: TRBJ1-1
clone size: many

CDR3 protein: CSARVGDVNNEQFF
CDR3 DNA: TGCAGTGCTAGGGTGGGGGATGTTAACAATGAGCAGTTCTTC
V gene: TRBV20-1
D gene: NA
J gene: TRBJ2-1
clone size: NA

CDR3 protein: CASSLERGVPDKSF
CDR3 DNA: TGTGCCAGCAGCTTAGAAAGAGGAGTTCCAGATAAGTCCTTC
V gene: TRBV7-2
D gene: NA
J gene: TRBJ2-1
clone size: NA

CDR3 protein: CASSQDSGSNQPQHF
CDR3 DNA: TGTGCCAGCAGCCAAGATAGTGGTAGCAATCAGCCCCAGCATTTT
V gene: TRBV3-1
D gene: NA
J gene: TRBJ1-5
clone size: NA

CDR3 protein: CSARVPGQGDTEAFF
CDR3 DNA: TGCAGTGCTAGAGTCCCGGGACAGGGAGACACTGAAGCTTTCTTT
V gene: TRBV20-1
D gene: TRBD1
J gene: TRBJ1-1
clone size: NA